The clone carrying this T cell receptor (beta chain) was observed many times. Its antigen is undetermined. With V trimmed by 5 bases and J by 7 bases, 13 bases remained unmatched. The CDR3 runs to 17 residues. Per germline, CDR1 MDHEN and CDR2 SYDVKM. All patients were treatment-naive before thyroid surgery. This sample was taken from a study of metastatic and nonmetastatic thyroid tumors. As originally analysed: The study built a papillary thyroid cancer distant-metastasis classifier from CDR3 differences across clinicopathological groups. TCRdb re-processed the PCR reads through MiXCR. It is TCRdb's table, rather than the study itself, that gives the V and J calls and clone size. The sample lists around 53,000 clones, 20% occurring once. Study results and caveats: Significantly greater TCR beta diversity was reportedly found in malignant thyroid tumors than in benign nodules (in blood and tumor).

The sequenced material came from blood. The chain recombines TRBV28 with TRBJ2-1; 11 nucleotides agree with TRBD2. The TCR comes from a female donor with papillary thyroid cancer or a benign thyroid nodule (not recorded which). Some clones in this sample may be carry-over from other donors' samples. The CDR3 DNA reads TGTGCCAGCAGTAAGGGGCGTAGCGGGAGGGTGGGGAATGAGCAGTTCTTC. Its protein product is CASSKGRSGRVGNEQFF.